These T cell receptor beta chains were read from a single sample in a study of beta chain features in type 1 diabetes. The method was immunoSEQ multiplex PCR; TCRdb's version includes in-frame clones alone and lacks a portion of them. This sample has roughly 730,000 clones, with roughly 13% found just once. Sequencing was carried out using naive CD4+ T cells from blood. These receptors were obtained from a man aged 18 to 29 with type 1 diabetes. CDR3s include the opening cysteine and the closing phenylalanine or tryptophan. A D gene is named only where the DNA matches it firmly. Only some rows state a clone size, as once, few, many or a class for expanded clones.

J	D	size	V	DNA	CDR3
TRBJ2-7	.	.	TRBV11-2	TGTGCCAGCACGACCAGGGGATTCTACGAGCAGTACTTC	CASTTRGFYEQYF
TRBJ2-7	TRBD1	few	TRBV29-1	TGCAGCGTAAAACCGGGACAGGGTTCCTACGAGCAGTACTTC	CSVKPGQGSYEQYF
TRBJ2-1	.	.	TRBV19	TGTGCCAGTAGTTATGGGGTGGGCAGGGGCTACAATGAGCAGTTCTTC	CASSYGVGRGYNEQFF
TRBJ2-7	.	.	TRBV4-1	TGCGCCAGCAGCCCGGCCGGGACGAACTACGAGCAGTACTTC	CASSPAGTNYEQYF
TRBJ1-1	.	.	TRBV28	TGTGCCAGCTTGACGAACACTGAAGCTTTCTTT	CASLTNTEAFF
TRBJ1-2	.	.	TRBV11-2	TGTGCCAGCAGCCCTAGGGGGATACGGGGCTACACCTTC	CASSPRGIRGYTF
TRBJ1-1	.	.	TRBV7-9	TGTGCCAGCAGCTTAGCATCCGTAGGTGGAACTGAAGCTTTCTTT	CASSLASVGGTEAFF
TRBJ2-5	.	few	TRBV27	TGTGCCAGCAGTGGTACAGCTAAAACCCAAGAGACCCAGTACTTC	CASSGTAKTQETQYF
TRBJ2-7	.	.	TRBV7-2	TGTGCCAGCAGCTTAGGATCGGACATTTACTACGAGCAGTACTTC	CASSLGSDIYYEQYF
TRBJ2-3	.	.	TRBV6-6	TGTGCCAGCACCTCGGGGGTCACAGATACGCAGTATTTT	CASTSGVTDTQYF
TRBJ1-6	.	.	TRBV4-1	TGCGCCAGCAGCCAAGCCCCCCTTCGGGGCTATAATTCACCCCTCCACTTT	CASSQAPLRGYNSPLHF
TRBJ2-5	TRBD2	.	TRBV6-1	TGTGCCAGCAAATCACTAGCGGGGGTGGAGACCCAGTACTTC	CASKSLAGVETQYF
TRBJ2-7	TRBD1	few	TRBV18	TGTGCCAGCTCACCAGATGGACAGGGTACCTACGAGCAGTACTTC	CASSPDGQGTYEQYF
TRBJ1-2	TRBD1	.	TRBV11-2	TGTGCCAGCAGCTTCGGAACCGGGACAGGGTTCGTTGGCTACACCTTC	CASSFGTGTGFVGYTF
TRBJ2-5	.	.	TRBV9	TGTGCCAGCAGCGTAGATACAGGCCAAGAGACCCAGTACTTC	CASSVDTGQETQYF
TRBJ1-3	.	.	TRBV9	TGTGCCAGCAGCGTAGTTAAGGGAGAGGCCTCTGGAAACACCATATATTTT	CASSVVKGEASGNTIYF
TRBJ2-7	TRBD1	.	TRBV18	TGTGCCAGCTCACCATATACAGGGGACGACGAGCAGTACTTC	CASSPYTGDDEQYF
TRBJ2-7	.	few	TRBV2	TGTGCCAGCAGTCTCGAGTACGAGCAGTACTTC	CASSLEYEQYF
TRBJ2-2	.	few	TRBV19	TGTGCCAGTAGTAACCGGGTAAACACCGGGGAGCTGTTTTTT	CASSNRVNTGELFF
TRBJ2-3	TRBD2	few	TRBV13	TGTGCCAGCAGCCCCTCTAGCGGGGGGGATACGCAGTATTTT	CASSPSSGGDTQYF
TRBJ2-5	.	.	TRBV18	TGTGCCAGCTCACCTTCTTGGTCAAACGGGCAAGAGACCCAGTACTTC	CASSPSWSNGQETQYF
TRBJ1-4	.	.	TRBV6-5	TGTGCCAGCAGTCGACCCGAGGGGGAAAAACTGTTTTTT	CASSRPEGEKLFF
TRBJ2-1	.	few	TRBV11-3	TGTGCCAGCAGCTTTGATAATGAGCAGTTCTTC	CASSFDNEQFF
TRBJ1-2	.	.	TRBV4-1	TGCGCCAGCAGCCCTACCGTACTCGGGTATGGCTACACCTTC	CASSPTVLGYGYTF
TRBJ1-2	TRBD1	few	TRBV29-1	TGCAGCCCCCGGGCAGGACAGGGTACGGGGGGCTACACCTTC	CSPRAGQGTGGYTF
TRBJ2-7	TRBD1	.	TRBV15	TGTGCCACCAGCAGAGAAAGGACAGGGGGAGGCGAGCAGTACTTC	CATSRERTGGGEQYF
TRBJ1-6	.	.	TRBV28	TGTGCCAGCAGATTTGGCGGTTCACCCCTCCACTTT	CASRFGGSPLHF
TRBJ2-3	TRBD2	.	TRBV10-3	TGTGCCATCAGTGAGTCGATGGATACTAGCGGGGTGCAGTATTTT	CAISESMDTSGVQYF
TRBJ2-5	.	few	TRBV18	TGTGCCAGCTCACCACGGAGTCAAGAGACCCAGTACTTC	CASSPRSQETQYF
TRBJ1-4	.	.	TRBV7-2	TGTGCCAGCAGCTTAGCGCCAGGTCCTACTACAACTAATGAAAAACTGTTTTTT	CASSLAPGPTTTNEKLFF
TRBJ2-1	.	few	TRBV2	TGTGCCAGCAGTGGACCAGGGCCCTACAATGAGCAGTTCTTC	CASSGPGPYNEQFF
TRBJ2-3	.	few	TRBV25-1	TGTGCCAGCTCGATGACAACTAGCACAGATACGCAGTATTTT	CASSMTTSTDTQYF
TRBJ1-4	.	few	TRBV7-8	TGTGCCAGCAGCTTAGTTGGGGGGCGCGGTGAAAAACTGTTTTTT	CASSLVGGRGEKLFF
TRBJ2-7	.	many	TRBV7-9	TGTGCCAGTCACAGTTTCGGCGAGCAGTACTTC	CASHSFGEQYF
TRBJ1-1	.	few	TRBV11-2	TGTGCCAGCAGCTTAGGGGTATTTGGGTTACTTGAAGCTTTCTTT	CASSLGVFGLLEAFF
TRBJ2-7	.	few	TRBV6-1	TGTGCCAGCTCAAAGGAAGGCGAGCAGTACTTC	CASSKEGEQYF
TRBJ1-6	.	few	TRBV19	TGTGCCAGTACCACATCGACCCCCGGGGATTCACCCCTCCACTTT	CASTTSTPGDSPLHF
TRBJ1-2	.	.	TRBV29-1	TGCAGCGTTGAATCCAACAGGGATCACTATGGCTACACCTTC	CSVESNRDHYGYTF
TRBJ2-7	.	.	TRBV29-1	TGCAGCGTTGGCAGGGGTGGCCACGAGCAGTACTTC	CSVGRGGHEQYF
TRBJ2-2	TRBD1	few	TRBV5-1	TGCGCCAGCAGCTTGGCAGGGGGCGTTGACACCGGGGAGCTGTTTTTT	CASSLAGGVDTGELFF
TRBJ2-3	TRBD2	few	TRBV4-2	TGTGCCAGCAGCCATTCCGGGACTAGCCCTAAGGCAGATACGCAGTATTTT	CASSHSGTSPKADTQYF